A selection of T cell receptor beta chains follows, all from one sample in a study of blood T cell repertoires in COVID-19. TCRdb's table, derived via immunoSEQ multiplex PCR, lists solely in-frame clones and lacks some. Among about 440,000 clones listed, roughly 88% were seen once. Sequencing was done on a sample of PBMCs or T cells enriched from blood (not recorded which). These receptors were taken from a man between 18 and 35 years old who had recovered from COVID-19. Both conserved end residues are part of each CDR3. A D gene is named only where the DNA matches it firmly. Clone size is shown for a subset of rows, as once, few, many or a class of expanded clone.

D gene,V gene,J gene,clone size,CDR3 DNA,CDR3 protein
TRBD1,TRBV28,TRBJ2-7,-,TGTGCCAGTACGTGGGACAGGGGTTCCTACGAGCAGTACTTC,CASTWDRGSYEQYF
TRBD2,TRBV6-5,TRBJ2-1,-,TGTGCCAGCAACCGACTAGCGGGAGGCTACAATGAGCAGTTCTTC,CASNRLAGGYNEQFF
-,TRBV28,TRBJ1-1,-,TGTGCCAGCAGCATTTCGGGGGTAGTCCTTGAAGCTTTCTTT,CASSISGVVLEAFF
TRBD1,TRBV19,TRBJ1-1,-,TGTGCCAGTAAAACGGACAGGGCGAGGGCTGAAGCTTTCTTT,CASKTDRARAEAFF
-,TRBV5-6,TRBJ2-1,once,TGTGCCAGCAGCTTCCCGGGTCGCGGTGAGCAGTTCTTC,CASSFPGRGEQFF
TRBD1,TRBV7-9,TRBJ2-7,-,TGTGCCAGCAGTCACCGGGACAGGGGCTACGAGCAGTACTTC,CASSHRDRGYEQYF
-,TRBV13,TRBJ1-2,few,TGTGCCAGCACCCGCGGAGGGGAGTTTCTCGGCTACACCTTC,CASTRGGEFLGYTF
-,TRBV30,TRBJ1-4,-,TGTGCCTGGAGTGAGGACAGAACTAATGAAAAACTGTTTTTT,CAWSEDRTNEKLFF
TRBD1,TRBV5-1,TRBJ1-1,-,TGCGCCAGCAGCTGGACAGGGGATGGTGAAGCTTTCTTT,CASSWTGDGEAFF
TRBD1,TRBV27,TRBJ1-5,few,TGTGCCAGCGGAGACAGGGACAGCAATCAGCCCCAGCATTTT,CASGDRDSNQPQHF
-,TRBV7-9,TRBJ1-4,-,TGTGCCAGCAGCCCATCTGGCCAGGAAAAACTGTTTTTT,CASSPSGQEKLFF
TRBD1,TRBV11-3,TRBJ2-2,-,TGTGCCAGCAGCCTCCCTAGGCCCGGGACAGGGGGGTCCGGGGAGCTGTTTTTT,CASSLPRPGTGGSGELFF
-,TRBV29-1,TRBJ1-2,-,TGCAGCGTGGTAGTCGGACGGGGCTATGGCTACACCTTC,CSVVVGRGYGYTF
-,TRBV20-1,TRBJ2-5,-,TGCAGTGCTAGTATCCTCCAAGAGACCCAGTACTTC,CSASILQETQYF
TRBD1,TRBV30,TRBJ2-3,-,TGTGCCTACTCACGGACAGGGGGTACGCAGTATTTT,CAYSRTGGTQYF
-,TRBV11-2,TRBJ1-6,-,TGTGCCAGCAGAAACATCATCTCGGGTAATTCACCCCTCCACTTT,CASRNIISGNSPLHF
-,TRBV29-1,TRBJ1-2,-,TGCAGCGTTGAAGCAGGGGCCGAGGGCTACACCTTC,CSVEAGAEGYTF
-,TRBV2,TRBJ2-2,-,TGTGCCAGCAACAGGGAGTCAACCGGGGAGCTGTTTTTT,CASNRESTGELFF
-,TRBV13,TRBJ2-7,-,TGTGCCAGCAGCTTAGGGCGAGCCTACGAGCAGTACTTC,CASSLGRAYEQYF
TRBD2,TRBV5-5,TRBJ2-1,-,TGTGCCAGCAGCTCAAGCGGGAGCTCCTACAATGAGCAGTTCTTC,CASSSSGSSYNEQFF
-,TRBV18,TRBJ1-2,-,TGTGCCAGCTCACCACAAGGACAGTCGCCCTATGGCTACACCTTC,CASSPQGQSPYGYTF
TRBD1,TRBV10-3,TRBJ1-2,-,TGTGCCATAGCGGGGACAGGGAAAGATGGCTACACCTTC,CAIAGTGKDGYTF
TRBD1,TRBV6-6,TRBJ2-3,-,TGTGCCAGCAGTTATGGACAGGGACAGAGTACGCAGTATTTT,CASSYGQGQSTQYF
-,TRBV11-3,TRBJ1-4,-,TGTGCCAGCAGCTTAGGTGTGGGGCGCCTTGGGGAAAAACTGTTTTTT,CASSLGVGRLGEKLFF
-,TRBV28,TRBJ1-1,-,TGTGCCAGCAGTTTCTACCTACAGGGTGAAGCTTTCTTT,CASSFYLQGEAFF